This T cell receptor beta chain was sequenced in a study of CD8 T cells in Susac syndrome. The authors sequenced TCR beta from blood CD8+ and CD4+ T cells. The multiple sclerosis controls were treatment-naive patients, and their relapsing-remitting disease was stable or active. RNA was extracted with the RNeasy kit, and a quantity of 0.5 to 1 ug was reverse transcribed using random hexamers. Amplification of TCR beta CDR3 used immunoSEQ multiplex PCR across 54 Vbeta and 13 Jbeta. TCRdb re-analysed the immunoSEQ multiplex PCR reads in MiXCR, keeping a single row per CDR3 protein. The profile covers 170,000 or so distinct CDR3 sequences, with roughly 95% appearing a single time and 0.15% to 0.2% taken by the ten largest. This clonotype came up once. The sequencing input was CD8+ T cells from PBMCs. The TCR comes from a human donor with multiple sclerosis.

CDR3 amino acids: CASSTGQGRDTQYF. The CDR3 DNA reads as TGTGCCAGCAGCACCGGACAGGGGCGGGATACGCAGTATTTT. The chain combines TRBV7-9 with TRBJ2-3, with TRBD1 matching 9 bases. V lost 5 bases to trimming and J lost 6 bases; unmatched junction nucleotides: 6. Germline V gene sequence: CDR1 SEHNR, CDR2 FQNEAQ (reference sequence). This CDR3 spans 14 amino acids. The full variable domain, in which reference TRBV7-9 and TRBJ2-3 provide the parts outside the CDR3, is DTGVSQNPRHKITKRGQNVTFRCDPISEHNRLYWYRQTLGQGPEFLTYFQNEAQLEKSRLLSDRFSAERPKGSFSTLEIQRTEQGDSAMYLCASSTGQGRDTQYFGPGTRLTVL.